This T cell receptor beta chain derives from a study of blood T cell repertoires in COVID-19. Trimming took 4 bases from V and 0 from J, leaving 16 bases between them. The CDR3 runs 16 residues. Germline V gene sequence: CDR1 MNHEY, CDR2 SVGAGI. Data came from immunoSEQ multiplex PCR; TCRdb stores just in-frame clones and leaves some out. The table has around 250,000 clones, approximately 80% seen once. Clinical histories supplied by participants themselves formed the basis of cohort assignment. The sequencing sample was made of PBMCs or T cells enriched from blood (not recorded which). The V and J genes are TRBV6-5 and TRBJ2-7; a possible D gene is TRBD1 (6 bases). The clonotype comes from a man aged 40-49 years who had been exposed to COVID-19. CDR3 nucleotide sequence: TGTGCCAGCAGTTCCGCCGGGACACCCTTCTCCTACGAGCAGTACTTC. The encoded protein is CASSSAGTPFSYEQYF.